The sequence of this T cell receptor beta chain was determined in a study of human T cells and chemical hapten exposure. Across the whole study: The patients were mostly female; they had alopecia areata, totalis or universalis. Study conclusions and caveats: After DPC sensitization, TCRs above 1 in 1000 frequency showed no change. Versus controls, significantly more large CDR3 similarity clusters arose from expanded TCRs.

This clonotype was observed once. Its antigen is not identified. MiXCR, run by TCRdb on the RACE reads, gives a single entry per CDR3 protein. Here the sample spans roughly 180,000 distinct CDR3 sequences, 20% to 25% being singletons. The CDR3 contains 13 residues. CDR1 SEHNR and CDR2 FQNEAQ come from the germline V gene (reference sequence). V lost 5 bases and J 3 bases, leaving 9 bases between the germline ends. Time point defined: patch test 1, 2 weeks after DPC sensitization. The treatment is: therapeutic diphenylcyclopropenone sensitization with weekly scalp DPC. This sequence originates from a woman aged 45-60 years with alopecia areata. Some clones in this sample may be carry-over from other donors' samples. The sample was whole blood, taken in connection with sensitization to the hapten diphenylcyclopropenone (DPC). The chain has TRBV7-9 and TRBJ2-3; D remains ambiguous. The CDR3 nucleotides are TGTGCCAGCAGCGTAGAACTAACAGATACGCAGTATTTT. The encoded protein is CASSVELTDTQYF.